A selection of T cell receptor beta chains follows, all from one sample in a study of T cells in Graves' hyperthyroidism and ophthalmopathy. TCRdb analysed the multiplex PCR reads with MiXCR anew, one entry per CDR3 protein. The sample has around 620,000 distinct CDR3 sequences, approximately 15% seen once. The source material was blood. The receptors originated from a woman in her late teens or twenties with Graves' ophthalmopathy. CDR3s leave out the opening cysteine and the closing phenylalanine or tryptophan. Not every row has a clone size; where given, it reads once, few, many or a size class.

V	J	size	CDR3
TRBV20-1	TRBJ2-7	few	SASLETYEQY
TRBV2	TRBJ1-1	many	ASSSGGGTEAF
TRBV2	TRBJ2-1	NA	ASSYSGTSGTNEQF
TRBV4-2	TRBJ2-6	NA	ASSQTGGFLGANVLT
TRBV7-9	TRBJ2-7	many	ASSPGAGSYEQY
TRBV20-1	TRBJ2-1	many	SASSSGRVGEQF
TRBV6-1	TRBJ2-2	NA	ASGGTSDTGELF
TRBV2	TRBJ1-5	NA	ASKRGQAKPQH
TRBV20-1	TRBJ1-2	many	SARDAWDRPLGGYT
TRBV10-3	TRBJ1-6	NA	AISDPGQGNSPLH
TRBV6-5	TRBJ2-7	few	ASSYSPLAANYEQY
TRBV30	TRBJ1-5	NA	AWSVTGAQPQH
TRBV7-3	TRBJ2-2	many	ASSSGLAAGELF
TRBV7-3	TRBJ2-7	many	ASRPMDRDSYEQY
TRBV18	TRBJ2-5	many	ASSPEETQY
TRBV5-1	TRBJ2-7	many	ASSTQRTSGREQY
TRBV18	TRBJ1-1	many	ASSPQSTGGPTEAF
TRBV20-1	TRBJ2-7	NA	SASRLSLDRVYEQY
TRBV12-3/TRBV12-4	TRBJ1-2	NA	ASSIALDHGYT
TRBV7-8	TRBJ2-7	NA	ASSPGDGIEQY